This T cell receptor beta chain was found in a study of blood T cell repertoires in COVID-19. There are 14 residues in the CDR3. Germline V gene data show CDR1 as KGHSH and CDR2 as LQKENI. V was clipped by 3 bases and J by 4 bases, with 9 bases between them. Study processing details: It was from reference gene primer amplification that nucleated cell counts were estimated. The repertoire was sequenced with immunoSEQ multiplex PCR; TCRdb's copy has only in-frame clones and lacks some. V, J and clone size are taken as reported in that table, and D and trimming were inferred from the DNA itself. The sample lists about 110,000 clones, approximately 76% occurring once.

Material: peripheral blood. The TCR was taken from a woman in her 70s with acute or convalescent COVID-19. This chain uses TRBV18 with TRBJ2-2; D is ambiguous. CDR3 nucleotides: TGTGCCAGCTCACCCGTCCGAGGCACCGGGGAGCTGTTTTTT. Its translation: CASSPVRGTGELFF.